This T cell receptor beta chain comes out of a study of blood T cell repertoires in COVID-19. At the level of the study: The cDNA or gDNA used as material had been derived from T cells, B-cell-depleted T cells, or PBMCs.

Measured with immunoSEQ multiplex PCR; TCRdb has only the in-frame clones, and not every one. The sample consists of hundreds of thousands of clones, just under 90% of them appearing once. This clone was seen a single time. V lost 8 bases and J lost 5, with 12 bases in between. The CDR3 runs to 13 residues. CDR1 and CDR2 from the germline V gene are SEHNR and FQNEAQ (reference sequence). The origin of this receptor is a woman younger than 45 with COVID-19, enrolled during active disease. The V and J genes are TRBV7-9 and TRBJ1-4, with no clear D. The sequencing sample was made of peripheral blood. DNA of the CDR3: TGTGCCAGCGGGTCGACAAGAAATGAAAAACTGTTTTTT. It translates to CASGSTRNEKLFF.